Listed here are 32 T cell receptor beta chains from one sample, sequenced in a study of OX40 agonist ivuxolimab in advanced cancers. Assay used: immunoSEQ multiplex PCR; TCRdb lists only in-frame clones, some missing. Of 7,900 or so clones detected, 74% appear once; the ten largest clones hold 20% to 25%. The input for sequencing was CD4+ or CD8+ T cells sorted from blood, taken in a trial of the OX40 agonist ivuxolimab. These receptors were collected from an adult with an advanced solid tumor such as melanoma, head and neck, liver or kidney cancer.

This clone has more than one count but fewer than ten. The chain carries TRBV25-1 and TRBJ2-1; TRBD2 matches at 11 bases. This CDR3 comprises 15 residues. CDR1 MGHDK and CDR2 SYGVNS come from the germline V gene. Germline trimming cut 5 bases from V and 6 bases from J; bases unmatched to any gene: 6. The CDR3 reads CASSLLAGDTNEQFF. In nucleotides, the CDR3 is TGTGCCAGCAGTTTACTAGCGGGAGATACCAATGAGCAGTTCTTC.

V is TRBV4-1 and J is TRBJ2-7; a weak D match, TRBD2 (5 bases). The germline V gene has CDR1 MGHRA and CDR2 YSYEKL. V was shortened by 6 bases and J by 3 bases, with 21 bases between the two germline ends. This CDR3 contains 16 residues. The CDR3 DNA sequence: TGCGCCAGCAGTCAATATTCGCTTAGCGAGGGCTACGAGCAGTACTTC. Translating gives CASSQYSLSEGYEQYF.

This clone has a single count. The chain joins TRBV6-1 to TRBJ2-7, with 8 bases lining up with TRBD1. The CDR3 has 15 residues. Trimming cost V 2 bases and J 6 bases; bases outside gene matches: 9. Germline V lookup: CDR1 MNHNS, CDR2 SASEGT. CDR3 DNA sequence: TGTGCCAGCAGTGAATATAGGACAGGGAACCCCGAGCAGTACTTC. This encodes CASSEYRTGNPEQYF.

The genes are TRBV2 and TRBJ2-2; TRBD2 agrees at 11 bases. Germline CDR1 SNHLY, CDR2 FYNNEI. The CDR3 covers 16 residues. Trimming removed 3 bases from V and 3 bases from J; junction bases left unmatched: 3. The CDR3 here is CASSETSGVDTGELFF. The CDR3 region has the DNA TGTGCCAGCAGTGAGACTAGCGGGGTGGACACCGGGGAGCTGTTTTTT.

The V gene is TRBV4-3, the J gene TRBJ1-1; no definite D call. Germline V gene lookup returns CDR1 LGHNA and CDR2 YSLEER. Trimming took 1 base from V and 5 from J, leaving 14 bases between them. CDR3 size: 15 residues. The CDR3 is CASSQGPSGFTEAFF. The CDR3 DNA reads as TGCGCCAGCAGCCAAGGGCCCTCGGGTTTTACTGAAGCTTTCTTT.

The rearrangement joins TRBV4-3 to TRBJ2-2; 7 bases align to TRBD2. The V segment lost 0 bases and the J segment 3 bases; nucleotides outside the gene matches: 7. CDR3 length: 17 amino acids. Germline-derived CDR1 and CDR2 are LGHNA and YSLEER. The CDR3 DNA reads TGCGCCAGCAGCCAAGATTCGGGGGGAGGTTACACCGGGGAGCTGTTTTTT. Its protein product is CASSQDSGGGYTGELFF.

The genes are TRBV7-2 and TRBJ2-5; possible D gene TRBD1, 5 bases. The end of the DNA aligns better with TRBJ2-7, so the J call may be wrong. Germline values: CDR1 SGHTA, CDR2 FQGNSA. CDR3 size: 12 residues. CDR3 residues: CASSTDTYEQYF. As DNA, the CDR3 is TGTGCCAGCAGCACGGACACCTACGAGCAGTACTTC.

This chain links TRBV5-5 with TRBJ2-5; D gene uncertain. CDR1 and CDR2 (germline): SGHKS, YYEKEE (reference sequence). The ends were cut back, 2 bases at V and 5 bases at J, with 10 bases in the middle. The CDR3 contains 13 residues. CDR3 nucleotide sequence: TGTGCCAGCAGCTTACTTGTCTGGGAGACCCAGTACTTC. This sequence encodes CASSLLVWETQYF.

CDR3 protein: CASSSTPTGFYGYTF. The CDR3 DNA reads as TGTGCCAGCAGCTCAACCCCGACAGGGTTCTATGGCTACACCTTC. This chain links TRBV11-2 with TRBJ1-2; 7 bases map to TRBD1. The CDR3 contains 15 residues. Germline V gene data show CDR1 as SGHAT and CDR2 as FQNNGV. The trim removed 4 bases at V and 4 bases at J, leaving 9 bases unmatched. Combining the CDR3 with reference TRBV11-2 and TRBJ1-2 gives the whole variable domain EAGVAQSPRYKIIEKRQSVAFWCNPISGHATLYWYQQILGQGPKLLIQFQNNGVVDDSQLPKDRFSAERLKGVDSTLKIQPAKLEDSAVYLCASSSTPTGFYGYTFGSGTRLTVV.

J is TRBJ2-1 and V is TRBV5-1; no reliable D call. The CDR3 spans 11 residues. Germline loops: CDR1 SGHRS, CDR2 YFSETQ. Trimming shortened V by 3 bases and J by 6 bases, and 4 bases separated the two germline ends. The CDR3 protein is CASSSSNEQFF. CDR3 DNA sequence: TGCGCCAGCAGCTCGTCCAATGAGCAGTTCTTC.

The rearrangement joins TRBV9 to TRBJ2-7; D is unclear. Germline loops: CDR1 SGDLS, CDR2 YYNGEE. V lost 0 bases and J 2 bases, leaving 9 bases between the germline ends. The CDR3 runs to 14 residues. As DNA, the CDR3 is TGTGCCAGCAGCGTAGGTGGCGGTGCCTACGAGCAGTACTTC. It encodes CASSVGGGAYEQYF. The whole variable domain, remainder taken from reference TRBV9 and TRBJ2-7, is DSGVTQTPKHLITATGQRVTLRCSPRSGDLSVYWYQQSLDQGLQFLIQYYNGEERAKGNILERFSAQQFPDLHSELNLSSLELGDSALYFCASSVGGGAYEQYFGPGTRLTVT.

The chain employs TRBV4-2 and TRBJ1-1; possibly TRBD1 for D (6 bases). The CDR3 has 16 residues. Germline V CDR1 and CDR2: LGHNA, YNFKEQ. V lost 0 bases, J lost 0 bases, and 11 bases lay in between. CDR3 loop: CASSQDQGGMNTEAFF. Here the CDR3 DNA reads TGTGCCAGCAGCCAAGATCAAGGGGGGATGAACACTGAAGCTTTCTTT.

The genes are TRBV5-3 and TRBJ2-7, with D perhaps TRBD1 (6 bases). TRBV5-3 is placed among ORFs of uncertain function. The V end lost 8 bases, the J end lost 2 bases, and 17 bases lay between the germline ends. CDR3 length: 14 residues. CDR3 region: CASSKQGSPYEQYF. The DNA for the CDR3 is TGTGCCAGCAGTAAGCAGGGGAGTCCCTACGAGCAGTACTTC.

V usage is TRBV15 and J usage is TRBJ1-1; 7 bases fit TRBD1. The CDR3 has 14 residues. CDR1 and CDR2 (germline): LNHNV, YYDKDF (reference sequence). The trim removed 5 bases at V and 5 bases at J, leaving 8 bases unmatched. CDR3 amino acids: CATSGGGKETEAFF. The DNA for the CDR3 is TGTGCCACCAGCGGAGGGGGCAAGGAGACTGAAGCTTTCTTT.

On this clone: A junction end diverges from the germline sequence, so it may reflect a read error. This rearrangement joins TRBV4-3 to TRBJ2-1; D assignment may be TRBD1 or TRBD2 (7 bases each). The V gene's germline CDR1 is LGHNA and CDR2 YSLEER. This CDR3 comprises 18 residues. The CDR3 region has the DNA TGCGCCAGCGGCCAAGGGGGCTTAGCGGGCGGCTCCTACAATGAGCAGTTCTTC. Translated, it gives CASGQGGLAGGSYNEQFF.

In its sample, this clone was seen once. The CDR3 sequence: CASESTDSYNEQFF. DNA of the CDR3: TGCGCCAGTGAATCGACGGACTCCTACAATGAGCAGTTCTTC. V gene TRBV10-2 combines with J gene TRBJ2-1; the D is unclear. This CDR3 has 14 amino acids. Trimming took off 9 bases at V and 0 bases at J, with 12 bases between the two ends. CDR1 is WSHSY, CDR2 SAAADI, per germline.

This clone qualifies as medium-sized (0.01 to 0.1%). This chain links TRBV9 with TRBJ1-2, with a possible D match to TRBD1 (6 bases). The germline gives CDR1 SGDLS, CDR2 YYNGEE. The V end was cut by 2 bases, the J end by 3 bases, with 14 bases between. CDR3 size: 15 residues. The DNA of the CDR3 is TGTGCCAGCAGCGTCACAGGGAATTGGGACTATGGCTACACCTTC. It yields the protein CASSVTGNWDYGYTF.

The rearrangement links TRBV11-2 to TRBJ1-3; D not certain. The CDR3 length is 15 residues. Looked up from germline, CDR1 is SGHAT and CDR2 is FQNNGV. The ends were cut back, 1 base at V and 0 bases at J, with 7 bases in the middle. CDR3 nucleotides: TGTGCCAGCAGCTTAGCCTACAGCTCTGGAAACACCATATATTTT. Translation gives CASSLAYSSGNTIYF.

The chain has TRBV6-5 and TRBJ2-1, with TRBD2 identical over 7 bases. Germline CDR1 reads MNHEY; CDR2 reads SVGAGI. This CDR3 has 15 amino acids. The V segment lost 2 bases and the J segment 0 bases; nucleotides outside the gene matches: 1. The CDR3 here is CASSYRGVSYNEQFF. The CDR3 DNA follows: TGTGCCAGCAGTTACCGGGGGGTCTCCTACAATGAGCAGTTCTTC.

The chain links TRBV4-3 to TRBJ1-6; 7 bases agree with TRBD1. Per germline, CDR1 LGHNA and CDR2 YSLEER. The CDR3 has 16 residues. After removal of 1 base from V and 7 bases from J, the junction contained 7 bases not matched to a gene. The CDR3, as DNA: TGCGCCAGCAGCCAAGGAACCGGGACAGAGAATTCACCCCTCCACTTT. Its protein product is CASSQGTGTENSPLHF.

This clone turned up a few times. The identical CDR3 is also encoded by other nucleotide sequences in the sample. This chain links TRBV6-6 with TRBJ2-7; D remains ambiguous. V shed 0 bases and J shed 4 bases, with 4 bases lying between them. The CDR3 runs to 12 residues. The germline V gene has CDR1 MNHNY and CDR2 SVGAGI (reference sequence). Here the CDR3 reads CASSYSRYEQYF. The CDR3 DNA follows: TGTGCCAGCAGTTACTCGAGGTACGAGCAGTACTTC.

The chain links TRBV6-5 to TRBJ2-5; TRBD1 agrees at 9 bases. The J call may be faulty, since TRBJ2-7 better matches the DNA end. Germline CDR1 MNHEY, CDR2 SVGAGI. The CDR3 totals 15 residues. The CDR3 protein is CASSTGDRDPYEQYF. The CDR3 nucleotides read TGTGCCAGCAGCACCGGGGACAGGGACCCCTACGAGCAGTACTTC.

The chain has TRBV7-2 and TRBJ1-5; TRBD1 matches 10 bases. Germline-derived CDR1 and CDR2 are SGHTA and FQGNSA. Germline trimming cut 1 base from V and 6 bases from J; bases unmatched to any gene: 6. The CDR3 is 16 amino acids. The CDR3 bases are TGTGCCAGCAGCTTAGTTTCCGGGACAGGGGTTCAGCCCCAGCATTTT. This sequence encodes CASSLVSGTGVQPQHF.

The CDR3 sequence: CAWSAGAGGSEQYF. In DNA form, the CDR3 reads TGTGCCTGGAGTGCGGGGGCAGGGGGGAGCGAGCAGTACTTC. The chain joins TRBV30 to TRBJ2-7; tentatively, D is TRBD1 (7 bases). This CDR3 is built from 14 residues. Germline lookup yields CDR1 GTSNPN and CDR2 SVGIG (reference sequence). The V gene lost 1 base and the J gene lost 6 bases, with 16 bases spanning the gap.

This rearrangement joins TRBV9 to TRBJ2-7; D is uncertain. With 2 bases removed from V and 2 bases from J, the gap between germline ends came to 11 bases. The germline gives CDR1 SGDLS, CDR2 YYNGEE. The CDR3 length is 14 residues. The CDR3 reads CASSVSTAAYEQYF. The CDR3 nucleotides are TGTGCCAGCAGCGTTTCGACGGCAGCCTACGAGCAGTACTTC.

This rearrangement joins TRBV7-9 to TRBJ2-1, with a possible D match to TRBD1 (5 bases). CDR1 and CDR2 from the germline V gene are SEHNR and FQNEAQ (reference sequence). The CDR3 sequence is 10 residues long. The ends were cut back, 8 bases at V and 6 bases at J, with 5 bases in the middle. The CDR3 DNA sequence: TGTGCCAGCGGGGCCAATGAGCAGTTCTTC. This encodes CASGANEQFF.

This chain joins TRBV7-9 and TRBJ2-2; D ambiguous. The CDR3 spans 13 residues. The V end was cut by 3 bases, the J end by 7 bases, with 9 bases between. Germline CDR1 is SEHNR and CDR2 is FQNEAQ (reference sequence). CDR3 sequence (DNA): TGTGCCAGCAGCTTGAGTACCGTCGGGGAGCTGTTTTTT. Protein sequence: CASSLSTVGELFF.

The gene calls are TRBV15 and TRBJ1-1, with D perhaps TRBD1 (6 bases). The length of the CDR3 is 15 residues. The ends were cut back, 8 bases at V and 4 bases at J, with 20 bases in the middle. The germline V gene encodes CDR1 LNHNV and CDR2 YYDKDF (reference sequence). The chain's CDR3 is CATLPRGEGSTEAFF. Written as DNA, the CDR3 is TGTGCCACCCTCCCCAGGGGAGAAGGGAGCACTGAAGCTTTCTTT.

To note about this clone: This is likely an artifact of a read error, given a far larger clone one base away. The chain couples TRBV7-6 to TRBJ2-7, with 7 positions matching TRBD2. Trimming cost V 6 bases and J 5 bases; bases outside gene matches: 13. The length of the CDR3 is 15 residues. Germline CDR1 reads SGHVS; CDR2 reads FNYEAQ. For the CDR3, the DNA is TGTGCCAGCAGTGAAAGTAGCGGGCGTGCCCACGAGCAGTACTTC. Its protein product is CASSESSGRAHEQYF.

The chain uses TRBV6-6 and TRBJ1-5; no reliable D call. Germline CDR1 and CDR2: MNHNY and SVGAGI (reference sequence). The CDR3 runs 15 residues. V was cut by 2 bases and J by 0 bases, with 8 bases left in between. As DNA, the CDR3 is TGTGCCAGCAGTTACGGCAGGAATAGCAATCAGCCCCAGCATTTT. This gives the protein CASSYGRNSNQPQHF.

This chain connects TRBV5-1 to TRBJ1-1; 10 positions agree with TRBD1. Germline V lookup: CDR1 SGHRS, CDR2 YFSETQ. This CDR3 comprises 12 residues. The V and J ends lost 9 bases and 3 bases, in that order; junction bases with no gene match: 2. The chain's CDR3 is CAKDRGDTEAFF. The CDR3 coding sequence is TGCGCCAAGGACAGGGGGGACACTGAAGCTTTCTTT.

This clone came up a few times. This chain connects TRBV7-6 to TRBJ1-5; 9 nucleotides line up with TRBD1. V was clipped by 5 bases and J by 3 bases; unmatched bases: 5. Germline assignment: CDR1 SGHVS and CDR2 FNYEAQ. The CDR3 extends over 15 amino acids. The CDR3 reads CASSQGTGNNQPQHF. The CDR3 region has the DNA TGTGCCAGCAGCCAGGGGACAGGGAACAATCAGCCCCAGCATTTT. Full variable domain (missing parts from reference TRBV7-6 and TRBJ1-5): GAGVSQSPRYKVTKRGQDVALRCDPISGHVSLYWYRQALGQGPEFLTYFNYEAQQDKSGLPNDRFSAERPEGSISTLTIQRTEQRDSAMYRCASSQGTGNNQPQHFGDGTRLSIL.